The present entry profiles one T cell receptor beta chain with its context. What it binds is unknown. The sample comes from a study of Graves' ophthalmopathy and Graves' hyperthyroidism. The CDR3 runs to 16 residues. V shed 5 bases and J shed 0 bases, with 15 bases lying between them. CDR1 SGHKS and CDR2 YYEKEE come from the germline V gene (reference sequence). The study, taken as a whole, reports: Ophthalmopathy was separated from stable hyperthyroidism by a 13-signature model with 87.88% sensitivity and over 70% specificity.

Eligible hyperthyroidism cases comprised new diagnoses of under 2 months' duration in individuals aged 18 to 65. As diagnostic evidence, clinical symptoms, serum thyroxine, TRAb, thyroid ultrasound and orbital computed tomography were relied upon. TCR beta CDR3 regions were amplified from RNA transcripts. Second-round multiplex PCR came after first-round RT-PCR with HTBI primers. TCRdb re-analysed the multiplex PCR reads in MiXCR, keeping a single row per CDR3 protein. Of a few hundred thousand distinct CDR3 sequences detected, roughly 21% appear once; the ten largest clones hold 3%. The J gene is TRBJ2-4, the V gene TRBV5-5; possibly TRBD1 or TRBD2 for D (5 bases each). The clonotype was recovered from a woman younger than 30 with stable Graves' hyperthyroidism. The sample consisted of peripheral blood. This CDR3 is CASSPLRGEAKNIQYF. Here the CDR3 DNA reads TGTGCCAGCAGTCCCCTCCGAGGGGAAGCCAAAAACATTCAGTACTTC.